One sample yielded the 15 T cell receptor beta chains listed below, sequenced in a study of cytomegalovirus exposure and HLA in healthy donors. PCR was performed using 60 Vbeta and 13 Jbeta primers. The method was immunoSEQ multiplex PCR; TCRdb's version includes in-frame clones alone and lacks a portion of them. There are 95,000 to 100,000 clones in the sample; 78% occur only once, and about 0.69% lies in the top ten. Source material: PBMCs. These receptors originate from a woman aged 55 to 70 in good health and CMV-seronegative.

The rearrangement links TRBV19 to TRBJ1-5, with D uncertain. Germline V gives CDR1 LNHDA, CDR2 SQIVND (reference sequence). V was cut by 6 bases and J by 3 bases, with 15 bases left in between. CDR3 length equals 15 residues. The CDR3 DNA reads TGTGCCAGTAGGCCCACCCGTGCACTCAATCAGCCCCAGCATTTT. Translating gives CASRPTRALNQPQHF.

Notes on this clone: The sample carries other DNA sequences with the same CDR3. The chain joins TRBV7-9 to TRBJ1-1; TRBD1 is a possible D gene (5 bases). Per germline, CDR1 SEHNR and CDR2 FQNEAQ (reference sequence). There are 14 residues in the CDR3. The V end lost 3 bases, the J end lost 0 bases, and 8 bases lay between the germline ends. The CDR3 loop reads CASSLGEVNTEAFF. The CDR3 nucleotides are TGTGCCAGCAGCTTGGGGGAGGTGAACACTGAAGCTTTCTTT.

This chain joins TRBV7-2 and TRBJ2-1; D might be TRBD2 (6 bases). The germline V gene encodes CDR1 SGHTA and CDR2 FQGNSA. Trimming took off 1 base at V and 4 bases at J, with 14 bases between the two ends. This CDR3 region has 16 residues. This chain's CDR3 is CASSLEGSGGYNEQFF. CDR3 DNA sequence: TGTGCCAGCAGCTTAGAGGGCAGTGGAGGGTACAATGAGCAGTTCTTC.

This chain joins TRBV6-6 and TRBJ1-2; tentative D call: TRBD1 (6 bases). CDR1 and CDR2 (germline): MNHNY, SVGAGI (reference sequence). CDR3 size: 13 residues. Trimming shortened V by 7 bases and J by 4 bases, and 13 bases separated the two germline ends. The CDR3 DNA reads TGTGCCAGCAACCCCGGGGGGGCCTATGGCTACACCTTC. The encoded protein is CASNPGGAYGYTF.

This clone was picked up one time. The J gene is TRBJ2-1, the V gene TRBV30; unclear D gene. The germline CDR1 and CDR2 sequences are GTSNPN and SVGIG (reference sequence). The V end lost 5 bases, the J end lost 6 bases, and 5 bases lay between the germline ends. The CDR3 loop spans 10 amino acids. The CDR3 is CAWAGNEQFF. DNA for the CDR3: TGTGCCTGGGCAGGCAATGAGCAGTTCTTC.

The chain joins TRBV5-1 to TRBJ2-7; no firm D call. The CDR3 runs to 15 residues. V dropped 2 bases and J dropped 5 bases, with 17 bases sitting between them. Germline V gene data show CDR1 as SGHRS and CDR2 as YFSETQ. The CDR3 is CASSFESGQFHEQYF. CDR3 in DNA: TGCGCCAGCAGCTTTGAATCGGGTCAGTTCCACGAGCAGTACTTC.

In its sample, this clone was seen a few times. The CDR3 region is CASSSDRLQPQHF. CDR3 DNA: TGTGCCAGCAGCTCGGACCGACTACAGCCCCAGCATTTT. The chain uses TRBV2 and TRBJ1-5; D is unresolved. This CDR3 is built from 13 residues. Deletions cut 6 bases from V and 7 bases from J, with 13 bases between. CDR1 and CDR2 (germline): SNHLY, FYNNEI.

The V gene is TRBV5-1, the J gene TRBJ2-2; unclear D gene. Germline assignment: CDR1 SGHRS and CDR2 YFSETQ. The germline V and J ends were trimmed by 3 bases and 0 bases, with 6 bases remaining between them. The CDR3 consists of 14 residues. CDR3 in amino acids: CASSSLTNTGELFF. DNA for the CDR3: TGCGCCAGCAGCTCTCTAACGAACACCGGGGAGCTGTTTTTT.

The chain carries TRBV7-9 and TRBJ2-3; TRBD1 might be the D (5 bases). Germline CDR1 is SEHNR and CDR2 is FQNEAQ (reference sequence). The CDR3 has 14 amino acids. Trimming removed 4 bases at V and 2 bases at J, with 10 bases between. In DNA form, the CDR3 reads TGTGCCAGCAGCTGGGGCCTTTTCACAGATACGCAGTATTTT. It encodes CASSWGLFTDTQYF.

The chain couples TRBV6-5 to TRBJ2-5; 7 bases are a match to TRBD1. The trim removed 6 bases at V and 5 bases at J, leaving 12 bases unmatched. CDR1 and CDR2 (germline): MNHEY, SVGAGI. This CDR3 comprises 15 residues. CDR3 nucleotide sequence: TGTGCCAGCAGCCACTCCGCGACAGGGCAGGAGACCCAGTACTTC. Protein: CASSHSATGQETQYF.

The chain recombines TRBV13 with TRBJ2-1; weak D call: TRBD2 (5 bases). The CDR3 sequence is 16 residues long. Trimming cost V 4 bases and J 0 bases, with 13 bases left between them. Germline V lookup: CDR1 PRHDT, CDR2 FYEKMQ (reference sequence). The CDR3 nucleotides are TGTGCCAGCAGCTCCCTAGCATGGAGCTCCTACAATGAGCAGTTCTTC. Protein: CASSSLAWSSYNEQFF.

This rearrangement joins TRBV30 to TRBJ1-1, with D maybe TRBD1 (5 bases). This CDR3 region has 13 residues. CDR1 and CDR2 from the germline V gene are GTSNPN and SVGIG (reference sequence). This CDR3 is CAFAGQANTEAFF. In DNA, the CDR3 is TGTGCTTTCGCCGGACAAGCGAACACTGAAGCTTTCTTT.

V gene TRBV7-9 combines with J gene TRBJ1-4, with D unresolved. Trimming left V 5 bases short and J 0 bases short, with 10 bases between. This CDR3 has 15 amino acids. Germline CDR1 is SEHNR and CDR2 is FQNEAQ (reference sequence). CDR3 nucleotide sequence: TGTGCCAGCAGCCCGGTTTATGCAACTAATGAAAAACTGTTTTTT. It specifies CASSPVYATNEKLFF.

The V and J genes are TRBV19 and TRBJ1-5, with D perhaps matching TRBD1 (5 bases). V lost 4 bases, J lost 0 bases, and 7 bases lay in between. CDR1 is LNHDA, CDR2 SQIVND, per germline (reference sequence). CDR3 size: 14 residues. This CDR3 is CASSKTVSNQPQHF. For the CDR3, the DNA is TGTGCCAGTAGTAAGACAGTTAGCAATCAGCCCCAGCATTTT. Supplemented by reference TRBV19 and TRBJ1-5, the full variable domain reads DGGITQSPKYLFRKEGQNVTLSCEQNLNHDAMYWYRQDPGQGLRLIYYSQIVNDFQKGDIAEGYSVSREKKESFPLTVTSAQKNPTAFYLCASSKTVSNQPQHFGDGTRLSIL.

CDR3 sequence: CASSLRGSDELFF. The CDR3 bases are TGTGCCAGCAGCTTAAGGGGTTCGGACGAGCTGTTTTTT. This chain connects TRBV7-2 to TRBJ2-2; possibly TRBD1 for D (5 bases). Germline-derived CDR1 and CDR2 are SGHTA and FQGNSA. Trimming removed 2 bases at V and 11 bases at J, with 12 bases between. The CDR3 sequence is 13 residues long.